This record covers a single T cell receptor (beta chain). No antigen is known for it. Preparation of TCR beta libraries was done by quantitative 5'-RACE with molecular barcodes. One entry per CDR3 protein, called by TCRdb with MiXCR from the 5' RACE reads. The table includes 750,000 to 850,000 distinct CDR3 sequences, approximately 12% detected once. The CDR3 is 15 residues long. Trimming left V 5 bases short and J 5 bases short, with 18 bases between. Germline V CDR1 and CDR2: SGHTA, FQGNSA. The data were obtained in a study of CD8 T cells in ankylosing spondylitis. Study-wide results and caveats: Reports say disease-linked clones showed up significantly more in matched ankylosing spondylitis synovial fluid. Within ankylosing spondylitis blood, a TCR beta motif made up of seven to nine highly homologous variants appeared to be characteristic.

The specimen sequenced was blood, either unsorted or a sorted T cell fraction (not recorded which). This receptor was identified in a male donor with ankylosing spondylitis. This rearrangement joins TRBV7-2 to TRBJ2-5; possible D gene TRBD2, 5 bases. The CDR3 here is CASSEARGSWETQYF. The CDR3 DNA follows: TGTGCCAGCAGCGAGGCAAGAGGGTCATGGGAGACCCAGTACTTC.